This is a list of T cell receptor beta chains from one sample in a study of blood T cell repertoires in COVID-19. Generated by immunoSEQ multiplex PCR, the TCRdb table keeps only in-frame clones and is missing some. The sample has roughly 410,000 clones, more than 75% seen once. The sequenced sample was peripheral blood. The receptors derive from a woman in her fifties or sixties with COVID-19, enrolled during active disease. The CDR3 runs from the conserved cysteine through the conserved F or W. Expanded clones are given a class, and other clones once, few, many or no size at all.

- | TRBJ2-1 | TRBV28 | CASSAQVAGGPSNEQFF
- | TRBJ1-1 | TRBV28 | CASSPTRGVSTEAFF
- | TRBJ2-1 | TRBV19 | CASSPRTGGPYNEQFF
- | TRBJ1-5 | TRBV10-3 | CAIGGTGNNQPQHF
- | TRBJ1-3 | TRBV5-1 | CASSFNSNSGNTIYF
- | TRBJ1-4 | TRBV19 | CASSIGGLNEKLFF
- | TRBJ1-3 | TRBV19 | CASSKQDSSGNTIYF
- | TRBJ2-1 | TRBV6-6 | CASTLTGGSYNEQFF
- | TRBJ1-3 | TRBV3-1/TRBV3-2 | CASSQVWGAGNTIYF
- | TRBJ2-2 | TRBV7-9 | CASSRQGASGELFF
- | TRBJ2-7 | TRBV5-1 | CASSLGVRGDEQYF
- | TRBJ1-2 | TRBV5-1 | CASSLEGHLNYGYTF
- | TRBJ2-5 | TRBV12-3/TRBV12-4 | CASSFGSPGTQYF
- | TRBJ2-4 | TRBV27 | CASSYRCAAGYVNIQYF
- | TRBJ2-7 | TRBV6-5 | CASSPFDRPYEQYF
- | TRBJ2-3 | TRBV6-1 | CASSEIDSSTDTQYF
once | TRBJ1-2 | TRBV6-6 | CASSSTGASTYGYTF
- | TRBJ2-5 | TRBV11-3 | CASSRGETQYF
- | TRBJ1-2 | TRBV9 | CASSVGGLGKSYTF
- | TRBJ1-6 | TRBV12-3/TRBV12-4 | CASSRQGYSPLHF
- | TRBJ2-7 | TRBV6-5 | CASRQRGFSFEQYF
- | TRBJ1-3 | TRBV6-5 | CASSSRTGGGNTIYF
many | TRBJ1-1 | TRBV27 | CASSWTPEAEAFF
- | TRBJ2-7 | TRBV7-8 | CASSLGGTGSYEQYF
- | TRBJ2-7 | TRBV7-9 | CASSRPGQDSREQYF
once | TRBJ2-1 | TRBV27 | CASSLWGARGALNEQFF
once | TRBJ1-2 | TRBV5-1 | CASSLAGTGGIGGYTF
- | TRBJ1-1 | TRBV28 | CASSDFVDGKAFF